The 9 T cell receptor beta chains below come from one sample, sequenced in a study of blood T cell repertoires in COVID-19. Data came from immunoSEQ multiplex PCR; TCRdb stores just in-frame clones and leaves some out. Of just over 650,000 clones listed, approximately 90% are singletons. The sample consisted of peripheral blood. These receptor sequences come from a woman under 30 with acute or convalescent COVID-19.

The chain joins TRBV7-2 to TRBJ1-5; the match to TRBD1 covers 7 bases. Germline loops: CDR1 SGHTA, CDR2 FQGNSA. The CDR3 consists of 13 residues. The V and J ends lost 2 bases and 7 bases, in that order; junction bases with no gene match: 2. This CDR3 is CASSLWTGQPQHF. CDR3 sequence (DNA): TGTGCCAGCAGCTTATGGACAGGACAGCCCCAGCATTTT.

The rearrangement links TRBV6-5 to TRBJ2-7, with 8 bases that match TRBD2. The CDR3 totals 15 residues. V gave up 2 bases and J gave up 6 bases; unmatched junction bases: 9. Germline lookup yields CDR1 MNHEY and CDR2 SVGAGI. CDR3 loop: CASSYGRGGSGEQYF. In DNA form, the CDR3 reads TGTGCCAGCAGTTACGGCCGCGGGGGGTCGGGCGAGCAGTACTTC.

This chain joins TRBV25-1 and TRBJ1-1; D unclear. The CDR3 consists of 13 residues. Looked up from germline, CDR1 is MGHDK and CDR2 is SYGVNS. Trimming removed 2 bases at V and 6 bases at J, with 10 bases between. The CDR3 loop is CASSEPPRAEAFF. As DNA, the CDR3 is TGTGCCAGCAGTGAACCACCCCGGGCTGAAGCTTTCTTT.

This clone was found a few times. The chain is built from TRBV30 and TRBJ1-5, with D possibly TRBD1 on 5 matching bases. With 8 bases removed from V and 6 bases from J, the gap between germline ends came to 14 bases. Germline CDR1 reads GTSNPN; CDR2 reads SVGIG (reference sequence). This CDR3 contains 12 residues. CDR3: CAMGGGGQPQHF. Here the CDR3 DNA reads TGTGCCATGGGGGGGGGTGGTCAGCCCCAGCATTTT.

Here the CDR3 reads CASSPEPGRHNEQFF. DNA of the CDR3: TGTGCCAGCAGCCCCGAACCCGGGAGACATAATGAGCAGTTCTTC. The J gene is TRBJ2-1, the V gene TRBV11-3; tentatively, D is TRBD2 (6 bases). CDR3 size: 15 residues. V lost 5 bases to trimming and J lost 7 bases, with 18 bases between them. CDR1 and CDR2 (germline): SGHNT, YENEEA.

This chain joins TRBV5-1 and TRBJ2-5, with D possibly matching TRBD1 (5 bases). The germline CDR1 and CDR2 sequences are SGHRS and YFSETQ. This CDR3 is 13 amino acids long. V gave up 4 bases and J gave up 4 bases, with 11 bases separating them. CDR3 DNA: TGCGCCAGCAGCCTAAACCAGGGAGAGACCCAGTACTTC. Protein sequence: CASSLNQGETQYF.

This chain links TRBV2 with TRBJ2-1; the D gene is possibly TRBD1 (6 bases). CDR1 SNHLY and CDR2 FYNNEI come from the germline V gene. The CDR3 is made up of 14 amino acids. Trimming left V 7 bases short and J 2 bases short, with 12 bases between. CDR3 sequence reads: CASTPQGPYNEQFF. CDR3 in DNA: TGTGCCAGCACCCCACAGGGACCCTACAATGAGCAGTTCTTC. The full variable domain, in which reference TRBV2 and TRBJ2-1 provide the parts outside the CDR3, is EPEVTQTPSHQVTQMGQEVILRCVPISNHLYFYWYRQILGQKVEFLVSFYNNEISEKSEIFDDQFSVERPDGSNFTLKIRSTKLEDSAMYFCASTPQGPYNEQFFGPGTRLTVL.

The chain couples TRBV5-1 to TRBJ1-1; no definite D call. The CDR3 contains 14 residues. With 1 base removed from V and 1 base from J, the gap between germline ends came to 8 bases. Germline lookup yields CDR1 SGHRS and CDR2 YFSETQ. The DNA of the CDR3 is TGCGCCAGCAGCTTGAACGGGTGGAACACTGAAGCTTTCTTT. It specifies CASSLNGWNTEAFF.

This chain connects TRBV13 to TRBJ1-4; 9 nucleotides agree with TRBD1. V lost 4 bases to trimming and J lost 2 bases; unmatched junction nucleotides: 8. The V gene's germline CDR1 is PRHDT and CDR2 FYEKMQ (reference sequence). This CDR3 comprises 17 residues. The CDR3 sequence: CASSSGQGSRTNEKLFF. Written as DNA, the CDR3 is TGTGCCAGCAGCTCAGGACAGGGGAGTAGGACTAATGAAAAACTGTTTTTT.